These 32 T cell receptor beta chains were all obtained from the same sample, sequenced in a study of T cells in Graves' hyperthyroidism and ophthalmopathy. TCR beta CDR3 regions were amplified from RNA. TCR CDR3 regions were first amplified by RT-PCR with HTBI primers. TCRdb analysed the multiplex PCR reads with MiXCR anew, one entry per CDR3 protein. The table includes approximately 490,000 distinct CDR3 sequences, approximately 23% detected once. Sequenced sample: blood. The receptor source for this set is a woman in her 70s with Graves' ophthalmopathy.

The chain's CDR3 is CASSPNDGYGYTF. CDR3 nucleotide sequence: TGTGCCAGCAGTCCAAACGACGGCTATGGCTACACCTTC. The chain recombines TRBV28 with TRBJ1-2; D is undetermined. In germline, CDR1 is MDHEN, CDR2 SYDVKM. Deletions cut 5 bases from V and 4 bases from J, with 11 bases between. The CDR3 contains 13 residues.

The chain employs TRBV3-1 and TRBJ1-1; no firm D call. Trimming took 3 bases from V and 2 from J, leaving 13 bases between them. Germline CDR1 reads LGHDT; CDR2 reads YNNKEL (reference sequence). This CDR3 is 15 amino acids long. Here the CDR3 reads CASSQGTGINTEAFF. CDR3 DNA: TGTGCCAGCAGCCAGGGAACGGGGATTAACACTGAAGCTTTCTTT. Full variable domain (remainder filled in from reference TRBV3-1 and TRBJ1-1): DTAVSQTPKYLVTQMGNDKSIKCEQNLGHDTMYWYKQDSKKFLKIMFSYNNKELIINETVPNRFSPKSPDKAHLNLHINSLELGDSAVYFCASSQGTGINTEAFFGQGTRLTVV.

CDR3 nucleotide sequence: TGTGCCACCAGTGACCACAGGGATTGGTACTTC. It codes for CATSDHRDWYF. The chain employs TRBV24-1 and TRBJ2-5, with TRBD1 as a possible D gene (6 bases). This CDR3 comprises 11 residues. The germline gives CDR1 KGHDR, CDR2 SFDVKD. Trimming took off 4 bases at V and 13 bases at J, with 12 bases between the two ends.

CDR3 bases: TGCGCCAGCAGCCAAATGGGACAGGGGACAACTAATGAAAAACTGTTTTTT. Amino acid sequence: CASSQMGQGTTNEKLFF. V is TRBV4-1 and J is TRBJ1-4; 10 bases agree with TRBD1. Losses at the gene ends were 2 bases for V and 0 bases for J; bases not matched to a gene: 3. This CDR3 is built from 17 residues. Germline V lookup: CDR1 MGHRA, CDR2 YSYEKL.

This clonotype was observed at least ten times. This sequence joins TRBV7-3 and TRBJ1-1; D is ambiguous. The V and J ends lost 1 base and 1 base respectively, with 4 bases between them. CDR3 length: 13 amino acids. Germline-derived CDR1 and CDR2 are SGHTA and FQGTGA. As DNA, the CDR3 is TGTGCCAGCAGCTTAATGCCGAACACTGAAGCTTTCTTT. It is translated as CASSLMPNTEAFF.

This chain uses TRBV6-1 with TRBJ2-7, with D possibly matching TRBD2 (7 bases). CDR1 is MNHNS and CDR2 is SASEGT in the germline V gene. The CDR3 is 12 residues long. Trimming removed 7 bases from V and 7 bases from J, with 14 bases in between. CDR3 nucleotides: TGTGCCAGCACCATAGGGGGGGAAGAGCAGTACTTC. It codes for CASTIGGEEQYF.

This clonotype was counted between two and nine times. This chain links TRBV3-1 with TRBJ1-4; D ambiguous. The CDR3 has 17 amino acids. Trimming stripped 4 bases from V and 1 base from J, with 16 bases between. Germline V gene sequence: CDR1 LGHDT, CDR2 YNNKEL (reference sequence). Written as DNA, the CDR3 is TGTGCCAGCAGCCTTTGGAGGGAAGGCAGAACTAATGAAAAACTGTTTTTT. Protein: CASSLWREGRTNEKLFF.

This clonotype was seen ten or more times. This chain uses TRBV5-1 with TRBJ1-2; no definite D call. The CDR3 is made up of 13 amino acids. CDR1 is SGHRS and CDR2 is YFSETQ in the germline V gene. The germline V and J ends were trimmed by 6 bases and 5 bases, with 14 bases remaining between them. The CDR3 protein is CASKIPDGYGYTF. The CDR3 DNA reads as TGCGCCAGCAAGATCCCCGATGGGTATGGCTACACCTTC. The whole variable domain, filled in from reference TRBV5-1 and TRBJ1-2, reads KAGVTQTPRYLIKTRGQQVTLSCSPISGHRSVSWYQQTPGQGLQFLFEYFSETQRNKGNFPGRFSGRQFSNSRSEMNVSTLELGDSALYLCASKIPDGYGYTFGSGTRLTVV.

The chain has TRBV20-1 and TRBJ2-7; 8 nucleotides agree with TRBD1. From germline, CDR1 is DFQATT and CDR2 SNEGSKA (reference sequence). The CDR3 totals 14 residues. With V trimmed by 5 bases and J by 1 base, 7 bases remained unmatched. CDR3 in amino acids: CSACKGTGSYEQYF. CDR3 DNA sequence: TGCAGTGCTTGTAAGGGGACAGGTTCCTACGAGCAGTACTTC.

The rearrangement uses TRBV7-3 and TRBJ2-1; 10 bases agree with TRBD1. The CDR3 length is 16 residues. The V segment lost 4 bases and the J segment 6 bases; nucleotides outside the gene matches: 9. Germline V CDR1 and CDR2: SGHTA, FQGTGA. This chain's CDR3 is CASSSNGQGEGNEQFF. CDR3 nucleotide sequence: TGTGCCAGCAGCTCAAATGGACAGGGGGAGGGCAATGAGCAGTTCTTC.

This clonotype was counted many times. The chain employs TRBV30 and TRBJ2-1; tentative D call: TRBD1 (6 bases). The CDR3 is 14 amino acids. Trimming took off 0 bases at V and 8 bases at J, with 14 bases between the two ends. The germline gives CDR1 GTSNPN, CDR2 SVGIG (reference sequence). The DNA of the CDR3 is TGTGCCTGGAGTGTAACAGGGCGGAGGTATGAGCAGTTCTTC. Encoded protein: CAWSVTGRRYEQFF.

The V call is TRBV5-1, the J call TRBJ1-2, with D possibly matching TRBD1 (5 bases). This CDR3 spans 11 amino acids. Between the trimmed V and J ends, which lost 2 bases and 10 bases, there was a span of 9 bases. Germline V gene sequence: CDR1 SGHRS, CDR2 YFSETQ. DNA for the CDR3: TGCGCCAGCAGCTTTGAGGGGAACTACACCTTC. The encoded protein is CASSFEGNYTF.

A remark on this clonotype: A read error may produce the germline difference seen at one junction end. V gene TRBV7-2 combines with J gene TRBJ1-2, with D uncertain. From germline, CDR1 is SGHTA and CDR2 FQGNSA. The CDR3 has 13 amino acids. Here the CDR3 DNA reads TGTGCCGGCAGCCGTCAAGTATCAGGTGGCTACACCTTC. The encoded protein is CAGSRQVSGGYTF.

This clonotype was seen at least ten times. The chain links TRBV6-1 to TRBJ2-3; D possibly corresponds to TRBD1 (6 bases). The CDR3 consists of 16 residues. V was pared by 5 bases and J by 2 bases, with 17 bases between. Per germline, CDR1 MNHNS and CDR2 SASEGT. DNA for the CDR3: TGTGCCAGCAGTCCAGTTGACAGGAGTCCCACAGATACGCAGTATTTT. This sequence encodes CASSPVDRSPTDTQYF.

This clonotype was picked up many times. The CDR3 region has the DNA TGTGCCAGCAGCCCGCCCGGGACAGCCTACGAGCAGTACTTC. This translates into CASSPPGTAYEQYF. The chain couples TRBV11-1 to TRBJ2-7; 7 bases fit TRBD1. Germline V gene sequence: CDR1 SGHAT, CDR2 FQDESV (reference sequence). V lost 5 bases and J lost 2; bases outside the gene matches: 6. This CDR3 region has 14 residues.

The table lists this clonotype with a few counts. The chain joins TRBV30 to TRBJ2-3; tentatively, D is TRBD2 (5 bases). Per the germline V gene, CDR1 is GTSNPN and CDR2 is SVGIG (reference sequence). The V gene lost 2 bases and the J gene lost 2 bases, with 11 bases spanning the gap. The CDR3 loop spans 14 amino acids. CDR3 sequence: CAWSRSSPTDTQYF. CDR3 nucleotide sequence: TGTGCCTGGAGTCGCTCTAGCCCCACAGATACGCAGTATTTT.

The CDR3, as DNA: TGCGCCAGCAGCTTCGGGGCGTTGGCGGCCTACGAGCAGTACTTC. This gives the protein CASSFGALAAYEQYF. This chain uses TRBV5-1 with TRBJ2-7; D is possibly TRBD1 or TRBD2 (5 bases each). With 2 bases removed from V and 2 bases from J, the gap between germline ends came to 14 bases. The CDR3 spans 15 residues. From germline, CDR1 is SGHRS and CDR2 YFSETQ.

Remarks on this clonotype: Possible read error: a much larger clone is one base away. The V call is TRBV12-3 or TRBV12-4, the J call TRBJ1-5; 7 bases agree with TRBD1. CDR3 length: 15 residues. V lost 6 bases, J lost 2 bases, and 7 bases stayed unmatched. The CDR3 sequence is CASSPGGLGNQPQHF. Here the CDR3 DNA reads TGTGCCAGCAGCCCAGGGGGGCTCGGCAATCAGCCCCAGCATTTT.

This clonotype was seen once. The V call is TRBV10-3, the J call TRBJ2-2, with 12 bases lining up with TRBD1. The CDR3 is 16 amino acids. Germline CDR1 ENHRY, CDR2 SYGVKD. V lost 0 bases, J lost 7 bases, and 3 bases stayed unmatched. CDR3 DNA: TGTGCCATCAGTGAGTCGGGACAGGGGGCAAGCGGGGAGCTGTTTTTT. This codes for CAISESGQGASGELFF.

The rearrangement links TRBV20-1 to TRBJ1-2, with D possibly TRBD1 on 6 matching bases. Trimming shortened V by 4 bases and J by 5 bases, and 11 bases separated the two germline ends. This CDR3 is 12 amino acids long. Per germline, CDR1 DFQATT and CDR2 SNEGSKA (reference sequence). CDR3 amino acids: CSANAGDYGYTF. CDR3 nucleotides: TGCAGTGCTAATGCAGGGGATTATGGCTACACCTTC.

A few counts support this clonotype. The chain links TRBV6-1 to TRBJ1-2; TRBD1 aligns across 9 bases. Trimming at V came to 6 bases and at J to 8 bases, leaving 7 bases not matched to a gene. The CDR3 runs to 13 residues. Germline V CDR1 and CDR2: MNHNS, SASEGT. CDR3 sequence (DNA): TGTGCCAGCAGGACACAGGGGGCCGGGGGCTACACCTTC. Translation gives CASRTQGAGGYTF.

V usage is TRBV11-2 and J usage is TRBJ2-5; 10 nucleotides match TRBD2. The CDR3 is 16 amino acids. Trimming removed 2 bases from V and 5 bases from J; junction bases left unmatched: 8. CDR1 and CDR2 (germline): SGHAT, FQNNGV. CDR3 protein: CASSLFEREGLETQYF. The CDR3 DNA sequence: TGTGCCAGCAGCTTATTCGAGCGGGAGGGCCTCGAGACCCAGTACTTC.

This clonotype has a count of ten or more. The chain links TRBV6-1 to TRBJ2-7, with 8 bases fitting TRBD2. The V gene end was trimmed by 6 bases and the J gene end by 1 base; junction bases not matched to a gene: 8. From germline, CDR1 is MNHNS and CDR2 SASEGT. The CDR3 extends over 15 amino acids. CDR3 bases: TGTGCCAGCAGCCCGGGGGGGTCTAAATCCTACGAGCAGTACTTC. This codes for CASSPGGSKSYEQYF.

This clonotype was recorded a few times. CDR3 in amino acids: CAWSTTGTAYGYTF. CDR3 bases: TGTGCCTGGAGTACTACAGGGACGGCCTATGGCTACACCTTC. The V call is TRBV30, the J call TRBJ1-2; D is possibly TRBD1 (6 bases). This CDR3 region has 14 residues. Trimming took off 2 bases at V and 4 bases at J, with 14 bases between the two ends. Germline V gives CDR1 GTSNPN, CDR2 SVGIG (reference sequence).

This chain uses TRBV5-6 with TRBJ1-2, with 8 nucleotides matching TRBD1. CDR3 length: 17 amino acids. Germline CDR1 reads SGHDT; CDR2 reads YYEEEE. J gave up 4 bases and V 4 bases, and 15 bases lay outside the gene matches. The CDR3 region has the DNA TGTGCCAGCAGCCCTCTGGTCGGACAGGGCTCCTTCTATGGCTACACCTTC. Its translation: CASSPLVGQGSFYGYTF.

The chain joins TRBV20-1 to TRBJ1-1; 8 positions match TRBD1. Germline V lookup: CDR1 DFQATT, CDR2 SNEGSKA (reference sequence). The length of the CDR3 is 13 residues. This chain's CDR3 is CRSKQGVRTEAFF. As DNA, the CDR3 is TGCAGAAGCAAACAGGGGGTTCGCACTGAAGCTTTCTTT.

The V call is TRBV5-1, the J call TRBJ1-1, with 7 nucleotides matching TRBD1. The CDR3 consists of 15 residues. CDR1 and CDR2 from the germline V gene are SGHRS and YFSETQ. V was clipped by 4 bases and J by 3 bases; unmatched bases: 9. CDR3 in DNA: TGCGCCAGCAGCCCATTACAGGGGAGAGACACTGAAGCTTTCTTT. Translation: CASSPLQGRDTEAFF.

This clonotype was counted only a few times. The chain has TRBV28 and TRBJ2-3, with 10 bases fitting TRBD2. Germline V gene lookup returns CDR1 MDHEN and CDR2 SYDVKM. Trimming at V came to 6 bases and at J to 4 bases, leaving 13 bases not matched to a gene. This CDR3 spans 17 amino acids. CDR3 loop: CASSPSWASGSADTQYF. The CDR3 bases are TGTGCCAGCAGCCCCTCATGGGCTAGCGGGAGCGCAGATACGCAGTATTTT. Full variable domain (remainder filled in from reference TRBV28 and TRBJ2-3): DVKVTQSSRYLVKRTGEKVFLECVQDMDHENMFWYRQDPGLGLRLIYFSYDVKMKEKGDIPEGYSVSREKKERFSLILESASTNQTSMYLCASSPSWASGSADTQYFGPGTRLTVL.

This clonotype came up a few times. V gene TRBV5-4 combines with J gene TRBJ1-4, with a weak D call TRBD1 (5 bases). This CDR3 has 15 residues. Germline values: CDR1 SGHNT, CDR2 YYREEE (reference sequence). V was pared by 4 bases and J by 8 bases, with 18 bases between. The CDR3 here is CASSPRDEGREKLFF. CDR3 sequence (DNA): TGTGCCAGCAGCCCCCGGGACGAAGGGCGAGAAAAACTGTTTTTT.

This chain links TRBV11-3 with TRBJ2-7; D gene ambiguous. CDR1 and CDR2 (germline): SGHNT, YENEEA. Trimming left V 0 bases short and J 5 bases short, with 8 bases between. CDR3 length: 13 amino acids. The CDR3 protein is CASSLEGFHEQYF. The CDR3 nucleotides read TGTGCCAGCAGCTTAGAGGGATTCCACGAGCAGTACTTC.

At least ten counts were recorded for this clonotype. V usage is TRBV6-2 or TRBV6-3 and J usage is TRBJ1-2; 7 bases are shared with TRBD1. Germline CDR1 MNHEY, CDR2 SVGEGT. This CDR3 is 14 amino acids long. V was pared by 5 bases and J by 5 bases, with 8 bases of the junction left unmatched. CDR3: CASSRGQSSYGYTF. CDR3 sequence (DNA): TGTGCCAGCAGTCGGGGACAGTCGAGTTATGGCTACACCTTC.

This chain joins TRBV6-2 or TRBV6-3 and TRBJ2-3, with 12 bases lining up with TRBD2. Germline lookup yields CDR1 MNHEY and CDR2 SVGEGT. The V segment lost 6 bases and the J segment 4 bases; nucleotides outside the gene matches: 5. The CDR3 has 15 amino acids. The CDR3, as DNA: TGTGCCAGCAGCCGGACTAGCGGGATATCAGATACGCAGTATTTT. Protein sequence: CASSRTSGISDTQYF.